This T cell receptor beta chain derives from a study of cytomegalovirus exposure and HLA in healthy donors. Study details: Findings of an earlier analysis included around 100 million unique TCR beta sequences from around 180 million T cells.

In the PCR, 60 Vbeta and 13 Jbeta primers were used. The data were produced by immunoSEQ multiplex PCR, yet TCRdb's version contains in-frame clones alone and is incomplete. The sample spans approximately 200,000 clones; the ten largest clones claim about 0.74%. Whole-study findings and limits: Several of the most significant clusters appeared, in a later analysis, to be linked to common viral pathogens. Most TCR beta V segments were productive about 90% or about 30% of the time in an earlier analysis. Associated with cytomegalovirus, according to the listing, were some 180 TCR beta chains.

The CDR3 length is 16 residues. The germline V and J ends were trimmed by 0 bases and 3 bases, with 12 bases remaining between them. The germline CDR1 and CDR2 sequences are SGDLS and YYNGEE. With regard to this clone: Its antigen is still unknown.

This TCR derives from a boy aged 10-17 years in good health and CMV-seronegative. The chain carries TRBV9 and TRBJ2-2; D is unclear. The sequencing sample was made of PBMCs. Here the CDR3 DNA reads TGTGCCAGCAGCGTAGAGGTGGCGGTATACACCGGGGAGCTGTTTTTT. Translated: CASSVEVAVYTGELFF.